Listed below are T cell receptor beta chains from one sample, sequenced in a study of cytomegalovirus exposure and HLA in healthy donors. This table comes from immunoSEQ multiplex PCR, and its TCRdb copy is limited to in-frame clones, with some not included. The table includes roughly 110,000 clones, roughly four fifths detected once. Source material: PBMCs. Every receptor here comes from a man aged 18-30 years in good health and CMV-seronegative. Each CDR3 is given with its conserved first and last residue. A D gene is named only where the DNA matches it firmly. Clone size appears in some rows only: once, few, many, or a class for an expanded clone.

D gene	clone size	J gene	V gene	CDR3 DNA	CDR3 protein
.	.	TRBJ2-7	TRBV18	TGTGCCAGCTCACCACCTGACGGGTACGAGCAGTACTTC	CASSPPDGYEQYF
.	.	TRBJ1-6	TRBV5-1	TGCGCCAGCAGCTCAAGGGAGAGTTCACCCCTCCACTTT	CASSSRESSPLHF
.	.	TRBJ2-2	TRBV6-5	TGTGCCAGCCGAGTTACAGGAGGAGGGGCCGGGGAGCTGTTTTTT	CASRVTGGGAGELFF
.	few	TRBJ2-5	TRBV7-3	TGTGCCAGCAGCTCACAGGGAAGGGAGACCCAGTACTTC	CASSSQGRETQYF
.	.	TRBJ2-2	TRBV2	TGTGCCAGCAGAACCAGCGGGGAGCTGTTTTTT	CASRTSGELFF
.	.	TRBJ2-7	TRBV18	TGTGCCAGCTCACGAGACACTGACTACGAGCAGTACTTC	CASSRDTDYEQYF
TRBD2	.	TRBJ2-5	TRBV29-1	TGCAGCGGAGGCCTAGCGGGGGGGGAGACCCAGTACTTC	CSGGLAGGETQYF
TRBD1	.	TRBJ1-3	TRBV5-6	TGTGCCAGCAGCCGCACAGGACAGGGTGGAAACACCATATATTTT	CASSRTGQGGNTIYF
TRBD1	.	TRBJ2-7	TRBV4-3	TGCGCCAGCAGCCAAGATCCGGGTGGGACAGGGGCCGGGGAGCAGTACTTC	CASSQDPGGTGAGEQYF
.	.	TRBJ1-3	TRBV13	TGTGCCAGCAGCTTAGGAAGTTACGGGAGCTCTGGAAACACCATATATTTT	CASSLGSYGSSGNTIYF
.	.	TRBJ2-2	TRBV29-1	TGCAGCGTTGGAGGACAATCCGCGAACACCGGGGAGCTGTTTTTT	CSVGGQSANTGELFF
.	once	TRBJ2-3	TRBV5-8	TGTGCCAGCAGCCTGGTGCGTAGCGGTCGGGGTGGGGCGCAGTATTTT	CASSLVRSGRGGAQYF
.	.	TRBJ2-7	TRBV19	TGTGCCAGTAGTATTTCCAGGGCAGGACCTTCCCAACCCTACGAGCAGTACTTC	CASSISRAGPSQPYEQYF
TRBD1	.	TRBJ2-1	TRBV28	TGTGCCAGCAGTTACCCGGGACAGGGAATTGACAATGAGCAGTTCTTC	CASSYPGQGIDNEQFF
.	.	TRBJ2-3	TRBV10-3	TGTGCCGCGGGTGGGGACTCCCCTACAGATACGCAGTATTTT	CAAGGDSPTDTQYF
TRBD1	few	TRBJ2-5	TRBV5-4	TGTGCCAGCAGCTTGGCCGGACAGGGGGGTCAAGAGACCCAGTACTTC	CASSLAGQGGQETQYF
.	.	TRBJ2-2	TRBV4-1	TGCGCCAGCAGCTACTCATTCACAGACACCGGGGAGCTGTTTTTT	CASSYSFTDTGELFF
.	few	TRBJ1-5	TRBV2	TGTGCCAGCAGTGACAGCGGCCGTCAGCCCCAGCATTTT	CASSDSGRQPQHF
.	few	TRBJ1-1	TRBV5-1	TGCGCCAGCAGCTTTGGGGGCGCATGGGACACTGAAGCTTTCTTT	CASSFGGAWDTEAFF
.	.	TRBJ2-7	TRBV29-1	TGCAGCGACCGGACAGGAGGGGTAAGCTCCTACGAGCAGTACTTC	CSDRTGGVSSYEQYF
.	.	TRBJ2-1	TRBV6-1	TGTGCCAGCAGAGAGGGAGTCGCCTACAATGAGCAGTTCTTC	CASREGVAYNEQFF
TRBD1	.	TRBJ2-3	TRBV6-1	TGTGCCAGCAGTGAAGGTCCGGGACAGGGTACAGATACGCAGTATTTT	CASSEGPGQGTDTQYF
.	.	TRBJ2-3	TRBV28	TGTGCCAGCCGCACGCGCGGTGGGGGGGGGCGATACGGTACGCAGTATTTT	CASRTRGGGGRYGTQYF